Listed below are T cell receptor beta chains from one sample, sequenced in a study of cytomegalovirus exposure and HLA in healthy donors. Sequenced by immunoSEQ multiplex PCR; TCRdb stores in-frame clones only, minus some. The table lists 150,000 to 200,000 clones, approximately 76% of them singletons, with roughly 2% in the top ten. Sequencing input: PBMCs. All receptors come from a female donor in good health and CMV-seronegative. Both conserved end residues are part of each CDR3. D genes are given only for firm matches. Where a row states a size, it is once, few, many or the class of an expanded clone; other rows omit it.

>TRBD2|TRBJ2-7|TRBV6-6|NA
TGTGCCAGCAGTTACGGCACTAGCGGGAGGTCCCAAAAGCAGTACTTC
CASSYGTSGRSQKQYF
>NA|TRBJ2-7|TRBV7-6|NA
TGTGCCAGCAGCCTAGCCGGGAAACCCCACGAGCAGTACTTC
CASSLAGKPHEQYF
>TRBD2|TRBJ2-7|TRBV7-9|few
TGTGCCAGCACCTTAGCGGGAGGGATCTCCTACGAGCAGTACTTC
CASTLAGGISYEQYF
>NA|TRBJ2-1|TRBV11-2|few
TGTGCCAGCAGCCTAGGGGAGCAACCGCCAGTCCATGAGCAGTTCTTC
CASSLGEQPPVHEQFF
>TRBD1|TRBJ2-7|TRBV7-9|few
TGTGCCAGCAGCTTATACAAAGGGGGCCTTAAGTTCTACGAGCAGTACTTC
CASSLYKGGLKFYEQYF
>TRBD1|TRBJ1-1|TRBV5-1|once
TGCGCCAGCAGCCCCACAGGGGGGACCGTTGAAGCTTTCTTT
CASSPTGGTVEAFF
>NA|TRBJ2-7|TRBV21-1|NA
TGTGCCAGCAGCAAAGCGGCGGAGGAGAGCTCCTACGAGCAGTACTTC
CASSKAAEESSYEQYF
>NA|TRBJ2-3|TRBV28|few
TGTGCCAGTCGGGGGGCGGGCACAGATACGCAGTATTTT
CASRGAGTDTQYF
>NA|TRBJ1-1|TRBV10-3|few
TGTGCCATCAGTCAGAACACTGAAGCTTTCTTT
CAISQNTEAFF
>TRBD1|TRBJ2-7|TRBV4-1|NA
TGCGCCAGCAGCTACCAGGACAGGGGGTCCTACGAGCAGTACTTC
CASSYQDRGSYEQYF
>TRBD1|TRBJ1-1|TRBV5-1|few
TGCGCCAGCAGCTCCGCCGGGACAGGGGGCACTGAAGCTTTCTTT
CASSSAGTGGTEAFF
>NA|TRBJ1-4|TRBV6-6|NA
TGTGCCAGCAGTGCAGGGGCAAATGAAAAACTGTTTTTT
CASSAGANEKLFF
>NA|TRBJ2-7|TRBV27|NA
TGTGCCAGCAGTTCACGACAGGCCCCTGGGGACGAGCAGTACTTC
CASSSRQAPGDEQYF
>NA|TRBJ2-1|TRBV19|NA
TGTGCCAGTAGTACCTCTTTAGTCAATGAGCAGTTCTTC
CASSTSLVNEQFF
>NA|TRBJ2-7|TRBV7-7|NA
TGTGCCAGCAGCTTAACCAGGGTCCACGAGCAGTACTTC
CASSLTRVHEQYF
>TRBD2|TRBJ2-5|TRBV2|NA
TGTGCCAGCAGTCCGGGGGGGAGTTTGGAGACCCAGTACTTC
CASSPGGSLETQYF
>NA|TRBJ2-7|TRBV27|NA
TGTGCCAGCAGTCTTACTAGCAGTTTGGTTTACGAGCAGTACTTC
CASSLTSSLVYEQYF
>TRBD1|TRBJ1-2|TRBV10-1|NA
TGCGCCAGCAGTAGGGACAGGGGAAATGGCTACACCTTC
CASSRDRGNGYTF
>TRBD2|TRBJ2-7|TRBV9|NA
TGTGCCAGCAGCGTAGCCTGGGGGGGGTACGAGCAGTACTTC
CASSVAWGGYEQYF
>NA|TRBJ2-3|TRBV4-2|NA
TGTGCCAGCAGCCAGGGCGTGAGCACAGATACGCAGTATTTT
CASSQGVSTDTQYF
>TRBD1|TRBJ1-2|TRBV6-1|NA
TGTGCCAGCAGCGTCGGGACAGGCCTTTATGGCTACACCTTC
CASSVGTGLYGYTF
>TRBD1|TRBJ1-5|TRBV30|NA
TGTGCCTGGAGTTCAGGGGGCGCCGTGAATAATCAGCCCCAGCATTTT
CAWSSGGAVNNQPQHF
>NA|TRBJ2-3|TRBV7-3|NA
TGTGCCAGCAGCTTATTAGCTTTTGCGGGACGGATCAATACTCCTAGCACAGATACGCAGTATTTT
CASSLLAFAGRINTPSTDTQYF
>NA|TRBJ1-1|TRBV7-9|NA
TGTGCCAGCAGCACCACCCCGGGAACTGAAGCTTTCTTT
CASSTTPGTEAFF
>TRBD2|TRBJ2-5|TRBV6-6|few
TGTGCCAGCAGCCAGATACTAGCGGGACCCCAAGAGACCCAGTACTTC
CASSQILAGPQETQYF
>TRBD2|TRBJ2-7|TRBV10-2|NA
TGCGCCAGCAGCTTCTCGTGGGGAGGGTCCTACGAGCAGTACTTC
CASSFSWGGSYEQYF
>TRBD2|TRBJ2-1|TRBV6-1|medium-sized
TGTGCCAGCAGTGAAACTGACGGGGGGGCTGATGAGCAGTTCTTC
CASSETDGGADEQFF
>NA|TRBJ1-3|TRBV7-9|few
TGTGCCAGCAGCCCCCCGGGGGGCAGTTACTCTGGAAACACCATATATTTT
CASSPPGGSYSGNTIYF
>NA|TRBJ1-5|TRBV30|NA
TGTGCCTGGACCCCGACCGGGAATCAGCCCCAGCATTTT
CAWTPTGNQPQHF
>NA|TRBJ2-1|TRBV5-1|NA
TGCGCCAGCAGCCTGCAGGGGGGCTACAATGAGCAGTTCTTC
CASSLQGGYNEQFF